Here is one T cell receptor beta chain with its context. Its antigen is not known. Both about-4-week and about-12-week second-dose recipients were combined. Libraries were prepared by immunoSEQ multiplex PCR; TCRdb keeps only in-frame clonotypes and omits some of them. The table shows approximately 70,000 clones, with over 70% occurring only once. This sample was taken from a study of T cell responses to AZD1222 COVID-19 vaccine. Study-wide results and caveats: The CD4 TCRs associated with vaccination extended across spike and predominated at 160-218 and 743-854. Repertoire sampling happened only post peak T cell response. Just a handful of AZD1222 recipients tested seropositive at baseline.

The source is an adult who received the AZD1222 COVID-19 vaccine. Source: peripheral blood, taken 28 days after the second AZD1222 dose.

The CDR3 DNA reads TGTGCCAGCAGTTTTTTGGCCATCGGGGGGCAATACGAGCAGTACTTC. Translated: CASSFLAIGGQYEQYF. The chain uses TRBV27 and TRBJ2-7; D might be TRBD2 (7 bases). The CDR3 extends over 16 amino acids. Between the trimmed V and J ends, which lost 3 bases and 4 bases, there was a span of 19 bases. From germline, CDR1 is MNHEY and CDR2 SMNVEV (reference sequence).